These T cell receptor beta chains were read from a single sample in a study of cytomegalovirus exposure and HLA in healthy donors. Clones were sequenced by immunoSEQ multiplex PCR, and TCRdb holds only the in-frame ones, with some missing. The sample holds about 69,000 clones, about 78% seen once. The source material was PBMCs. These TCRs come from a man between 18 and 35 years old in good health and CMV-seronegative. The CDR3 runs from the conserved cysteine through the conserved F or W. A D gene is named only where the DNA matches it firmly. Clone size appears in some rows only: once, few, many, or a class for an expanded clone.

V gene	J gene	D gene	clone size	CDR3 protein	CDR3 DNA
TRBV1	TRBJ2-6	.	.	CTSSLGGGPGANVLTF	TGCACCAGCAGCCTTGGCGGGGGGCCTGGGGCCAACGTCCTGACTTTC
TRBV18	TRBJ1-2	TRBD1	.	CASSPEISGQATNYGYTF	TGTGCCAGCTCACCGGAAATCTCGGGACAGGCCACTAACTATGGCTACACCTTC
TRBV5-1	TRBJ1-4	TRBD1	.	CASSLGQGVEEKLFF	TGCGCCAGCAGCTTGGGACAGGGAGTGGAGGAAAAACTGTTTTTT
TRBV28	TRBJ1-5	.	few	CAVGGNQPQHF	TGTGCCGTAGGAGGCAATCAGCCCCAGCATTTT
TRBV2	TRBJ1-6	TRBD1	.	CASSSITGVQNNSPLHF	TGTGCCAGCAGTTCTATCACAGGGGTTCAGAATAATTCACCCCTCCACTTT
TRBV7-9	TRBJ2-2	.	.	CASARGAAPGELFF	TGTGCCAGCGCCCGGGGTGCGGCCCCCGGGGAGCTGTTTTTT
TRBV9	TRBJ1-3	.	.	CASSVGAGAGNTIYF	TGTGCCAGCAGCGTAGGGGCGGGGGCTGGAAACACCATATATTTT
TRBV4-3	TRBJ2-2	TRBD1	once	CASSQEGRGHTGELFF	TGCGCCAGCAGCCAAGAAGGCAGGGGGCATACCGGGGAGCTGTTTTTT
TRBV9	TRBJ2-2	.	.	CASSAGQRGTGELFF	TGTGCCAGCAGCGCCGGACAGAGGGGCACCGGGGAGCTGTTTTTT
TRBV5-6	TRBJ2-3	TRBD1	.	CASSEHTGVRTDTQYF	TGTGCCAGCAGCGAGCATACAGGGGTCCGCACAGATACGCAGTATTTT
TRBV6-5	TRBJ2-1	.	.	CASSLYNEQFF	TGTGCCAGCAGCTTATACAATGAGCAGTTCTTC
TRBV7-3	TRBJ2-2	.	.	CASSSRGDTGELFF	TGTGCCAGCAGCTCTAGAGGTGACACCGGGGAGCTGTTTTTT
TRBV10-1	TRBJ2-2	.	.	CASSASLETGELFF	TGCGCCAGCAGTGCATCCCTAGAAACCGGGGAGCTGTTTTTT
TRBV5-1	TRBJ2-7	TRBD2	.	CASSPAGGKTYEQYF	TGCGCCAGCAGCCCGGCGGGGGGCAAGACGTACGAGCAGTACTTC
TRBV4-2	TRBJ2-1	TRBD2	.	CASSQWGGDSYNEQFF	TGTGCCAGCAGCCAATGGGGGGGTGACTCCTACAATGAGCAGTTCTTC
TRBV19	TRBJ2-3	.	.	CASSSLLAGTQYF	TGTGCCAGTAGTTCTTTGTTAGCTGGTACGCAGTATTTT
TRBV6-1	TRBJ1-2	TRBD1	.	CASSEATGQGSTWIYGYTF	TGTGCCAGCAGTGAAGCGACGGGACAGGGGTCAACGTGGATCTATGGCTACACCTTC
TRBV6-1	TRBJ1-4	TRBD1	.	CASNPRDSNEKLFF	TGTGCCAGCAATCCTCGGGACAGCAATGAAAAACTGTTTTTT
TRBV2	TRBJ1-1	TRBD1	.	CASSPNGQGNTEAFF	TGTGCCAGCAGTCCAAACGGACAGGGCAACACTGAAGCTTTCTTT
TRBV5-6	TRBJ1-2	TRBD1	.	CASSRDREGFNYGYTF	TGTGCCAGCAGTCGGGACAGGGAGGGATTTAACTATGGCTACACCTTC
TRBV18	TRBJ2-5	TRBD2	.	CASKGLAGEETQYF	TGTGCCAGCAAGGGACTAGCCGGTGAAGAGACCCAGTACTTC
TRBV6-5	TRBJ1-1	TRBD1	.	CASSTTGAVVAFF	TGTGCCAGCAGTACGACAGGGGCGGTTGTGGCTTTCTTT
TRBV28	TRBJ1-5	TRBD1	.	CASSLQGQRQHF	TGTGCCAGCAGCCTACAGGGACAGCGGCAGCATTTT
TRBV11-1	TRBJ1-1	.	once	CASTPRVWVEAFF	TGTGCCAGCACCCCCAGGGTTTGGGTTGAAGCTTTCTTT
TRBV5-1	TRBJ1-2	TRBD1	few	CASSLEGGTAYGYTF	TGCGCCAGCAGCCTGGAGGGTGGGACAGCCTATGGCTACACCTTC
TRBV15	TRBJ2-5	TRBD1	once	CATSGDRGQETQYF	TGTGCCACTTCTGGGGACAGGGGCCAAGAGACCCAGTACTTC
TRBV6-5	TRBJ2-3	.	.	CASSYSGGLSTDTQYF	TGTGCCAGCAGTTACTCAGGCGGACTGAGCACAGATACGCAGTATTTT
TRBV4-3	TRBJ2-3	TRBD2	few	CASSQGGGGVRDTQYF	TGCGCCAGCAGCCAAGGCGGCGGGGGGGTCCGGGATACGCAGTATTTT
TRBV7-6	TRBJ2-2	.	.	CASSLEGENTGELFF	TGTGCCAGCAGCTTAGAGGGGGAAAACACCGGGGAGCTGTTTTTT
TRBV7-9	TRBJ2-7	.	.	CASSLEGKVKQYF	TGTGCCAGCAGCTTAGAGGGGAAAGTAAAGCAGTACTTC
TRBV28	TRBJ2-7	TRBD1	.	CATGQGARGTYEQYF	TGTGCCACCGGACAGGGAGCCCGGGGCACCTACGAGCAGTACTTC
TRBV4-3	TRBJ1-1	.	.	CASSQDRGGTEAFF	TGCGCCAGCAGCCAAGATAGGGGGGGCACTGAAGCTTTCTTT
TRBV2	TRBJ1-1	TRBD1	.	CASRETGAKTIEAFF	TGTGCCAGCAGAGAGACAGGGGCAAAAACAATTGAAGCTTTCTTT
TRBV2	TRBJ1-2	.	once	CASQARGLYGYTF	TGTGCCAGCCAAGCCAGGGGATTATATGGCTACACCTTC
TRBV29-1	TRBJ1-4	.	.	CSVGGPRGIEKLFF	TGCAGCGTTGGGGGCCCCAGGGGAATTGAAAAACTGTTTTTT
TRBV6-4	TRBJ2-5	TRBD1	once	CASSDGQGAGETQYF	TGTGCCAGCAGTGACGGGCAGGGGGCGGGGGAGACCCAGTACTTC
TRBV7-7	TRBJ2-1	TRBD1	.	CASSLGQGKKQFF	TGTGCCAGCAGCCTAGGACAGGGGAAAAAGCAGTTCTTC
TRBV9	TRBJ2-1	.	.	CASSVELRGSHNEQFF	TGTGCCAGCAGCGTAGAATTAAGGGGTTCCCACAATGAGCAGTTCTTC
TRBV9	TRBJ1-3	TRBD1	.	CASSVEHRSTGVSGNTIYF	TGTGCCAGCAGCGTAGAGCACCGTTCCACAGGGGTCTCTGGAAACACCATATATTTT
TRBV5-1	TRBJ2-3	.	.	CASSLQLEYTDTQYF	TGCGCCAGCAGCTTGCAGCTAGAATACACAGATACGCAGTATTTT
TRBV14	TRBJ1-3	.	.	CASSQENAGRNSGNTIYF	TGTGCCAGCAGCCAAGAAAACGCGGGCAGGAACTCTGGAAACACCATATATTTT
TRBV19	TRBJ2-1	TRBD2	.	CASRRGAGYNEQFF	TGTGCCAGTAGGCGGGGGGCGGGCTACAATGAGCAGTTCTTC
TRBV2	TRBJ2-2	.	.	CASSGDSSTGELFF	TGTGCCAGCAGTGGGGACTCTTCCACCGGGGAGCTGTTTTTT
TRBV5-1	TRBJ2-5	TRBD2	.	CASSLSIGGAGETQYF	TGCGCCAGCAGCTTGTCTATCGGGGGGGCCGGAGAGACCCAGTACTTC
TRBV4-1	TRBJ1-2	TRBD1	.	CASSQVGTASNYGYTF	TGCGCCAGCAGCCAAGTAGGGACAGCTTCTAACTATGGCTACACCTTC
TRBV27	TRBJ2-7	TRBD1	.	CASSRSRDRAYEQYF	TGTGCCAGCAGCAGATCCCGGGACAGGGCCTACGAGCAGTACTTC
TRBV28	TRBJ2-5	.	.	CASSGLPQETQYF	TGTGCCAGCAGTGGACTACCACAAGAGACCCAGTACTTC
TRBV2	TRBJ1-2	TRBD1	.	CASSEAWGTGDGYTF	TGTGCCAGCAGTGAAGCCTGGGGGACAGGAGATGGCTACACCTTC